The entry that follows covers one T cell receptor beta chain sequence. Its antigen is as yet unknown. Germline CDR1 and CDR2: SGHTA and FQGNSA. The CDR3 consists of 13 residues. Trimming pared 4 bases from V and 2 bases from J, leaving 8 bases between. The data were taken from a study of cytomegalovirus exposure and HLA in healthy donors. Findings and limits, study-wide: Fewer N-insertions than the approximately 700-donor mean were reportedly shown by an Asian-associated ancestry cluster in a later analysis.

60 Vbeta and 13 Jbeta primers were used in PCR. Method: immunoSEQ multiplex PCR; TCRdb's copy keeps in-frame clones and lacks some. The sample consists of approximately 120,000 clones, 75% to 90% of them appearing once. The genes are TRBV7-2 and TRBJ2-5; tentatively, D is TRBD2 (6 bases). The TCR comes from a man aged 25-45 years in good health and CMV-seropositive. Material: PBMCs. The CDR3: CASSSTSQETQYF. In DNA form, the CDR3 reads TGTGCCAGCAGCTCGACTAGTCAAGAGACCCAGTACTTC. Looking up the rest from reference TRBV7-2 and TRBJ2-5 gives the full variable domain: GAGVSQSPSNKVTEKGKDVELRCDPISGHTALYWYRQSLGQGLEFLIYFQGNSAPDKSGLPSDRFSAERTGGSVSTLTIQRTQQEDSAVYLCASSSTSQETQYFGPGTRLLVL.